Included here is one T cell receptor (beta chain) sequence, with context. The data originate from a study of blood T cell repertoires in COVID-19. Germline V CDR1 and CDR2: SGHAT, FQNNGV. The CDR3 sequence is 14 residues long. The V end lost 5 bases, the J end lost 6 bases, and 17 bases lay between the germline ends. Original handling: Counts of nucleated cells, estimated from reference gene primer amplification, were obtained. The data were produced by immunoSEQ multiplex PCR, yet TCRdb's version contains in-frame clones alone and is incomplete. The V and J calls and clone size were taken over from that table, and D and trimming were inferred from the DNA. This table has about 230,000 clones, around 83% appearing once.

The TCR originated in a woman aged 45-59 years with acute or convalescent COVID-19. The rearrangement links TRBV11-2 to TRBJ2-7; possibly TRBD2 for D (7 bases). The sample taken for sequencing was peripheral blood. CDR3 loop: CASSPGGKVGEQYF. The CDR3 bases are TGTGCCAGCAGCCCGGGGGGCAAAGTGGGCGAGCAGTACTTC.